Listed below are T cell receptor beta chains from one sample, sequenced in a study of blood T cell repertoires in COVID-19. Using immunoSEQ multiplex PCR, the repertoire was profiled, and TCRdb retains in-frame clones only, with some absent. The table has hundreds of thousands of clones, about 86% seen once. Sequenced material: PBMCs or T cells enriched from blood (not recorded which). The receptors here all came from a woman in her 50s in a cohort exposed to, infected with or recovered from COVID-19 (not recorded which). Both conserved end residues are trimmed from each CDR3.

j_call | v_call | cdr3_length | cdr3_aa
TRBJ1-2 | TRBV7-9 | 12 | ASSTSRVNYGYT
TRBJ1-6 | TRBV11-3 | 11 | ASSVTSNSPLH
TRBJ2-1 | TRBV7-9 | 15 | ASSSGQGGRFYNEQF
TRBJ1-2 | TRBV25-1 | 11 | ASSGGRGRGYT
TRBJ1-3 | TRBV5-6 | 13 | ASSWTGSSGNTIY
TRBJ1-5 | TRBV7-2 | 13 | ASSFGGRGNQPQH
TRBJ2-5 | TRBV19 | 12 | ASSSHSGEETQY
TRBJ1-2 | TRBV6-4 | 11 | AKAGTEFYGYT
TRBJ1-1 | TRBV5-4 | 13 | ASSLPFRGNTEAF
TRBJ1-5 | TRBV2 | 16 | ASSVTGQGANGNQPQH